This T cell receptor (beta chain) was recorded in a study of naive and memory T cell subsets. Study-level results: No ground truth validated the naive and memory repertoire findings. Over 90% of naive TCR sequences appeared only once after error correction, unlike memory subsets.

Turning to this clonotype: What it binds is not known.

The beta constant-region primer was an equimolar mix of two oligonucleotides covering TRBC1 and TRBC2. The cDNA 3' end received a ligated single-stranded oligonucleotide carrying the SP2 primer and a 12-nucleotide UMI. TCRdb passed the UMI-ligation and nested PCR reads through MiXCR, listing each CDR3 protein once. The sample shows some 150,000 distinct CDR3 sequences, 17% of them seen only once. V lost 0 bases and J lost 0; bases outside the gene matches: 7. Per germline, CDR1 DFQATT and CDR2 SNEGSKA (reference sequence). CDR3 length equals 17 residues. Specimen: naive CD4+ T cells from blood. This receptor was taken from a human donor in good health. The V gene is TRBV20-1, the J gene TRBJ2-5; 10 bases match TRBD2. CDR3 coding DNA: TGCAGTGCTAGAGATGAAATAGCGGGAGGTAACCAAGAGACCCAGTACTTC. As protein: CSARDEIAGGNQETQYF.